The entry below describes one TCR beta chain. The antigen is not known. The source of the sample is a study of T-cell memory formation after mild COVID-19. Looking at the study overall: TCR clusters mostly belonged to single donors.

Findings and limits, study-wide: Confirmation of SARS-CoV-2 specificity was lacking for second-wave clones peaking day 37. Researchers found some responding clones in pre-infection memory, a sign that cross-reactive memory joined.

Constant-segment primers and 5'RACE yielded cDNA libraries for TCR alpha and TCR beta, each carrying sample barcodes and UMIs. TCRdb re-called the 5' RACE reads with MiXCR, one entry per CDR3 protein. The table records roughly 170,000 distinct CDR3 sequences, over 20% of them present only once. The germline V gene encodes CDR1 DFQATT and CDR2 SNEGSKA (reference sequence). This CDR3 spans 19 amino acids. V shed 5 bases, J shed 4 bases, and the junction held 19 bases outside the gene matches. This sequence was found in an adult woman who had mild COVID-19 (a few samples of this study predate the infection). Cell type and time point are not known. J is TRBJ2-3 and V is TRBV20-1, with TRBD2 identical over 12 bases. Sequences were obtained from PBMCs or a T cell subset sorted from them (not recorded which). CDR3 in DNA: TGCAGTGCTTCGCAATTCCTAGCGGGGGGGCCGGTCTTCGCAGATACGCAGTATTTT. This translates into CSASQFLAGGPVFADTQYF.